Listed here is a single TCR beta chain. This clonotype was counted many times. The antigen this receptor binds is unknown. No base quality information exists; no much larger clone differs at one position. CDR1 SGHAT and CDR2 FQNNGV are derived from the germline V gene. Unmatched junction bases come to 10, with V trimmed by 6 bases and J by 8 bases. The CDR3 covers 15 residues, taking in both the cysteine and the phenylalanine. Kept here is only the CDR3 DNA, which spans 45 bases and is read in frame from base 1. Ophthalmopathy patients had moderately to severely active disease, Clinical Activity Score of at least 3, NOSPECS grade of at least 4, and duration under 3 months. Exclusion was applied to patients with uncontrolled infections, other autoimmune diseases, pregnancy or lactation. Diagnoses were established on the basis of clinical symptoms, serum thyroxine and TRAb, thyroid ultrasound, and orbital computed tomography. PBMCs were separated from roughly 9.3 ml of fresh peripheral blood using Ficoll-Paque density gradient centrifugation. Total RNA was extracted using Trizol reagent, and RNA quality was assessed on an Agilent 2100 Bioanalyzer.

The TCR beta CDR3 regions were amplified from RNA transcripts. The first round of RT-PCR for the TCR CDR3 was performed with the HTBI primer set and the Qiagen OneStep RT-PCR kit. Libraries were constructed in a second round of multiplex PCR, after which size selection and purification were performed. The libraries were sequenced on an Illumina HiSeq2000 using paired-end 100 bp reads. The paper's data handling went like this. Raw data were processed with SOAPnuke, discarding reads with adapters, uncalled bases, mean Phred below 15, or no exact constant-primer or identifier match. COPE v1.2.5 was used to merge high-quality paired reads, and clonotypes were defined as unique nucleotide sequences. MiTCR v1.1 was used to align clonotypes to the IMGT TRBV, TRBD and TRBJ reference segments. The analysis was restricted to V-J combinations with a frequency above 0.0001, which together covered 99.2% of the repertoires. The TCS score was defined as F50 (clonal expansion) divided by E x V (chaos), with BLOSUM62-based TCRdist calculated between CDR3 peptides within each V-J. Welch's t-statistics and random forest reduced roughly 500 V-J features to 10 to 15, which were used in a naive Bayes classifier (R e1071). TCRdb trimmed the raw reads at Q25, called clones with MiXCR and kept productive beta chains. Every CDR3 protein is listed once, alongside the most common genes and DNA of its rows. Clone size and V and J calls follow TCRdb, not the original study. The sample has 400,000 to 600,000 distinct CDR3 sequences on record, about 16% of them singletons. Of the sample, 25% to 30% falls within the top ten clones.

These data are taken from a study of T cells in Graves' hyperthyroidism and ophthalmopathy (dated by TCRdb to between 2018 and 2021). About the investigation overall: Peripheral blood was collected at initial diagnosis, before any treatment. According to the paper, TCR Vbeta CDR3 sequencing was carried out on approximately 140 peripheral blood samples, which came from fewer than 50 ophthalmopathy, around 75 hyperthyroidism and about 17 progressor patients. Thyroid tissue and blood T-cell repertoires from about 6 Graves' hyperthyroidism patients were also compared in the study. The approximately 100 discovery patients were divided at random into training and test sets in a 7:3 ratio. An independent validation cohort of around 19 hyperthyroidism patients and approximately 16 patients who later progressed to ophthalmopathy tested prospective prediction of ophthalmopathy. Once sampling was done, hyperthyroidism patients were given methimazole at a starting dose of 30 mg daily, whereas ophthalmopathy patients were given high-dose intravenous methylprednisolone. To identify distinguishing TCR V-J signatures, a discovery cohort of about 95 patients was used, comprising some 45 with Graves' ophthalmopathy and 55 to 65 with stable Graves' hyperthyroidism.

What the authors observed across the whole study: Sample size was not statistically predetermined, and investigators were not blinded to group allocation. A model built on a 13 V-J signature distinguished ophthalmopathy from stable hyperthyroidism, reaching 85% to 90% sensitivity and about 81% specificity in cross-validation and 80%/75% in testing. In validation, progression to ophthalmopathy was predicted by the model with roughly 69% sensitivity and around 76% specificity, a median of roughly 6.4 months before onset. Most expanded thyroid clonotypes (frequency above 0.001) were also found in blood, which suggests that blood repertoires may mirror thyroid immune responses.

The TCR originated in a woman in her thirties with Graves' ophthalmopathy. The rearranged chain carries TRBV11-2 and TRBJ2-1, with TRBD1 matching 10 junction bases. The material sequenced was blood. The CDR3 in this case is CASSHPGQGRYEQFF. The DNA reads as follows: TGTGCCAGCAGTCACCCGGGACAGGGGAGGTATGAGCAGTTCTTC.